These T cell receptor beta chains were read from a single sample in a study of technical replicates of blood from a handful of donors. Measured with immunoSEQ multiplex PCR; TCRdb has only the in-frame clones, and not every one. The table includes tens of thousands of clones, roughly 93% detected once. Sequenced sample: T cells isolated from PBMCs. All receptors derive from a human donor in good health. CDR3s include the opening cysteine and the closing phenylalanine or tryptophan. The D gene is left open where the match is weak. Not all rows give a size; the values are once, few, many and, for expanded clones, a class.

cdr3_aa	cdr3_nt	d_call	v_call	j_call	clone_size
CASIFVLNTEAFF	TGTGCCAGCATTTTCGTCTTGAACACTGAAGCTTTCTTT	-	TRBV6-4	TRBJ1-1	few
CSVQGGTEAFF	TGCAGCGTCCAGGGAGGGACTGAAGCTTTCTTT	-	TRBV29-1	TRBJ1-1	few
CASSEQGHHSTEAFF	TGCGCCAGCAGTGAACAGGGGCATCACTCCACTGAAGCTTTCTTT	TRBD1	TRBV10-2	TRBJ1-1	-
CASSQAGSSYNEQFF	TGTGCCAGCAGCCAAGCGGGAAGCTCCTACAATGAGCAGTTCTTC	TRBD2	TRBV5-4	TRBJ2-1	once
CASSPSGTSMSNEQFF	TGTGCCAGCAGTCCCTCCGGGACTAGCATGTCGAATGAGCAGTTCTTC	TRBD2	TRBV27	TRBJ2-1	-
CASSYSSGSYEQYF	TGTGCCAGCAGTTACTCTTCCGGGTCTTACGAGCAGTACTTC	-	TRBV6-5	TRBJ2-7	-
CASSSYGRVAERVETQYF	TGTGCCAGCAGCTCATACGGGAGGGTAGCGGAGAGGGTAGAGACCCAGTACTTC	TRBD2	TRBV11-2	TRBJ2-5	-
CASSLRSGAVEKTQYF	TGTGCCAGCAGCCTCAGATCGGGAGCGGTCGAAAAGACCCAGTACTTC	-	TRBV7-2	TRBJ2-5	-
CASTRLNTGELFF	TGTGCCAGCACCAGACTAAACACCGGGGAGCTGTTTTTT	-	TRBV6-5	TRBJ2-2	-
CASSLQGGNTEAFF	TGTGCCAGCAGCTTACAGGGGGGGAACACTGAAGCTTTCTTT	TRBD1	TRBV7-8	TRBJ1-1	-
CASSPDKQNYGYTF	TGTGCCAGCAGCCCGGACAAACAAAACTATGGCTACACCTTC	-	TRBV27	TRBJ1-2	-
CASSQVTDRTNQPQHF	TGCGCCAGCAGCCAAGTGACGGACAGGACGAATCAGCCCCAGCATTTT	TRBD1	TRBV4-1	TRBJ1-5	-
CASSSLRGGTEAFF	TGTGCCAGCAGCTCTCTTCGGGGAGGGACTGAAGCTTTCTTT	-	TRBV11-2	TRBJ1-1	-
CASSPQGAVTGELFF	TGTGCCAGCAGTCCTCAGGGGGCGGTCACCGGGGAGCTGTTTTTT	TRBD1	TRBV2	TRBJ2-2	-
CASSLAVADSPLHF	TGTGCCAGCAGCTTAGCGGTTGCGGATTCACCCCTCCACTTT	-	TRBV7-9	TRBJ1-6	-
CSFQAGTGAYEQYF	TGCAGCTTTCAAGCCGGGACGGGAGCCTACGAGCAGTACTTC	-	TRBV29-1	TRBJ2-7	-
CASSLMGQGHQPQHF	TGTGCCAGCAGCTTAATGGGACAGGGACATCAGCCCCAGCATTTT	TRBD1	TRBV13	TRBJ1-5	-
CASSLDPLGDSPLHF	TGTGCCAGCAGCTTAGATCCGCTCGGTGATTCACCCCTCCACTTT	-	TRBV7-6	TRBJ1-6	-
CASSWDGGAGNTEAFF	TGTGCCAGCAGCTGGGATGGGGGCGCTGGGAACACTGAAGCTTTCTTT	-	TRBV5-4	TRBJ1-1	-
CAWSVGRGVDTEAFF	TGTGCCTGGAGTGTTGGGAGAGGAGTAGACACTGAAGCTTTCTTT	-	TRBV30	TRBJ1-1	few
CASSYTDTGDGYTF	TGTGCCAGCAGTTACACCGATACCGGAGATGGCTACACCTTC	-	TRBV6-5	TRBJ1-2	-
CASTGTGGGQPQHF	TGTGCCAGCACCGGGACAGGGGGCGGTCAGCCCCAGCATTTT	TRBD1	TRBV6-1	TRBJ1-5	-
CASSNFHGYEQYF	TGTGCCAGCAGCAATTTTCACGGGTACGAGCAGTACTTC	-	TRBV7-3	TRBJ2-7	-
CASSLSSGGSPYEQYF	TGCGCCAGCAGCTTGTCAAGCGGCGGGAGCCCCTACGAGCAGTACTTC	TRBD2	TRBV5-1	TRBJ2-7	-
CASSYRGDPSYEQYF	TGTGCCAGCAGTTACAGGGGCGACCCCTCCTACGAGCAGTACTTC	-	TRBV6-5	TRBJ2-7	-
CASSLGGSTDTQYF	TGTGCCAGCAGTTTAGGCGGCAGCACAGATACGCAGTATTTT	-	TRBV28	TRBJ2-3	once
CASSEDRNSYEQYF	TGTGCCAGCAGCGAGGACAGGAACTCCTACGAGCAGTACTTC	TRBD1	TRBV7-8	TRBJ2-7	-